This paragraph covers one TCR beta chain sequence. Antigen unknown. J gave up 2 bases and V 6 bases, and 2 bases lay outside the gene matches. From germline, CDR1 is ENHRY and CDR2 SYGVKD. This CDR3 has 15 amino acids. The source of the sample is a study of T-cell reconstitution after alpha-beta-depleted transplantation in children. Findings and limits, study-wide: Surviving recipient T cells and intrathymic progenitors accounted for some patients' high TCRbeta diversity at day 60. T-cell numbers and diversity, one year after transplant, stemmed largely from T cells that were newly produced. Where alpha-beta T cells came from about two months after transplant was reportedly several hundred expanded graft clones.

The TCRbeta library incorporated unique molecular identifiers. TCRdb processed the PCR reads anew with MiXCR; each CDR3 protein has one entry. The sample has 98,000 or so distinct CDR3 sequences; 20% to 30% are singletons. Sequenced here: PBMCs, sampled before TCRalphabeta/CD19-depleted stem cell transplant. The chain carries TRBV10-3 and TRBJ2-6, with 9 bases lining up with TRBD1. The TCR sequence derives from a boy aged 2 to 9 with acute lymphoblastic leukemia, due to receive a stem cell transplant. CDR3: CAIRDRGPGANVLTF. The CDR3, as DNA: TGTGCCATCAGGGACAGGGGACCTGGGGCCAACGTCCTGACTTTC.